The 17 T cell receptor beta chains below were found in one sample sequenced in a study of cytomegalovirus exposure and HLA in healthy donors. PCR used 60 Vbeta primers and 13 Jbeta primers. Libraries were prepared by immunoSEQ multiplex PCR; TCRdb keeps only in-frame clonotypes and omits some of them. The sample yields approximately 180,000 clones, about four fifths seen once. Input material: PBMCs. Receptors originate from a girl aged 10-17 years in good health and CMV-seropositive.

The V and J genes are TRBV11-2 and TRBJ2-7; D may be TRBD2 (5 bases). CDR3 length equals 14 residues. CDR1 SGHAT and CDR2 FQNNGV come from the germline V gene. Trimming took off 5 bases at V and 2 bases at J, with 13 bases between the two ends. CDR3 in amino acids: CASSLLGSTYEQYF. The DNA for the CDR3 is TGTGCCAGCAGCCTCCTAGGGAGTACCTACGAGCAGTACTTC.

The CDR3 sequence: CASSHSRESYEQYF. CDR3 coding DNA: TGTGCCAGCAGCCACAGTAGAGAATCCTACGAGCAGTACTTC. J is TRBJ2-7 and V is TRBV9, with unresolved D. The germline V gene has CDR1 SGDLS and CDR2 YYNGEE. The CDR3 is made up of 14 amino acids. Trimming took 4 bases from V and 1 from J, leaving 12 bases between them.

This chain connects TRBV2 to TRBJ2-3, with D possibly being TRBD1 (6 bases). The germline gives CDR1 SNHLY, CDR2 FYNNEI. CDR3 length: 15 residues. V gave up 3 bases and J gave up 1 base, with 11 bases separating them. The CDR3 reads CASSDKGQRTDTQYF. The CDR3 bases are TGTGCCAGCAGTGATAAGGGACAACGCACAGATACGCAGTATTTT.

The V gene is TRBV28, the J gene TRBJ2-3, with 9 bases aligning to TRBD1. The V segment lost 3 bases and the J segment 4 bases; nucleotides outside the gene matches: 11. This CDR3 is built from 17 residues. Per germline, CDR1 MDHEN and CDR2 SYDVKM. The CDR3 nucleotides read TGTGCCAGCAGTTTGCTCGGAGGGGGACAGGGTTCAGATACGCAGTATTTT. It translates to CASSLLGGGQGSDTQYF.

This clone was seen just once. This sequence joins TRBV6-4 and TRBJ1-1; a possible D gene is TRBD1 (5 bases). V was cut by 3 bases and J by 4 bases, with 12 bases left in between. The CDR3 runs 14 residues. Germline-derived CDR1 and CDR2 are MRHNA and SNTAGT. CDR3 region: CASSESGGGTEAFF. DNA of the CDR3: TGTGCCAGCAGTGAATCGGGCGGGGGCACTGAAGCTTTCTTT.

This chain joins TRBV5-1 and TRBJ2-5; 9 bases are shared with TRBD1. There are 14 residues in the CDR3. Germline V gene data show CDR1 as SGHRS and CDR2 as YFSETQ. With V trimmed by 4 bases and J by 3 bases, 4 bases remained unmatched. The CDR3 loop is CASSAGQGEETQYF. CDR3 sequence (DNA): TGCGCCAGCAGCGCGGGACAGGGAGAAGAGACCCAGTACTTC.

This clone came up a few times. V usage is TRBV27 and J usage is TRBJ1-4; the D gene is possibly TRBD1 (6 bases). The CDR3 runs to 17 residues. Germline CDR1 MNHEY, CDR2 SMNVEV (reference sequence). Deletions cut 6 bases from V and 0 bases from J, with 17 bases between. The CDR3 here is CASSLSGHFATNEKLFF. Here the CDR3 DNA reads TGTGCCAGCAGCCTTTCGGGACACTTTGCAACTAATGAAAAACTGTTTTTT.

The chain has TRBV2 and TRBJ1-1; D is ambiguous. V was trimmed by 8 bases and J by 8 bases, leaving 18 bases between them. The CDR3 loop spans 13 amino acids. Germline CDR1 SNHLY, CDR2 FYNNEI. The CDR3 nucleotides read TGTGCCAGCCCGGTTGGGTATTGGAGGGAAGCTTTCTTT. Translating gives CASPVGYWREAFF. Complete variable domain (other parts from reference TRBV2 and TRBJ1-1): EPEVTQTPSHQVTQMGQEVILRCVPISNHLYFYWYRQILGQKVEFLVSFYNNEISEKSEIFDDQFSVERPDGSNFTLKIRSTKLEDSAMYFCASPVGYWREAFFGQGTRLTVV.

This chain links TRBV30 with TRBJ1-1; possibly TRBD1 for D (5 bases). Per germline, CDR1 GTSNPN and CDR2 SVGIG (reference sequence). The CDR3 has 15 residues. Trimming took 0 bases from V and 6 from J, leaving 17 bases between them. CDR3 DNA: TGTGCCTGGAGTGTTCAGGGTTTGGGGTCTTCTGAAGCTTTCTTT. Translation: CAWSVQGLGSSEAFF.

This clone was seen just once. J is TRBJ2-7 and V is TRBV5-1; D remains ambiguous. V was cut by 1 base and J by 0 bases, with 5 bases left in between. Germline V gives CDR1 SGHRS, CDR2 YFSETQ. The length of the CDR3 is 13 residues. This CDR3 is CASSLYSSYEQYF. The CDR3 DNA reads TGCGCCAGCAGCTTGTATAGCTCCTACGAGCAGTACTTC.

This chain joins TRBV2 and TRBJ2-1; D gene ambiguous. V was pared by 5 bases and J by 3 bases, with 11 bases between. The germline V gene has CDR1 SNHLY and CDR2 FYNNEI. The CDR3 covers 14 residues. As DNA, the CDR3 is TGTGCCAGCAGTTATTGGCAGGACTACAATGAGCAGTTCTTC. Translation gives CASSYWQDYNEQFF. Full variable domain (rest looked up from reference TRBV2 and TRBJ2-1): EPEVTQTPSHQVTQMGQEVILRCVPISNHLYFYWYRQILGQKVEFLVSFYNNEISEKSEIFDDQFSVERPDGSNFTLKIRSTKLEDSAMYFCASSYWQDYNEQFFGPGTRLTVL.

This chain joins TRBV5-6 and TRBJ1-1; D ambiguous. CDR1 and CDR2 (germline): SGHDT, YYEEEE. This CDR3 comprises 15 residues. Trimming cost V 0 bases and J 1 base, with 10 bases left between them. The CDR3 DNA follows: TGTGCCAGCAGCTTGGCCATGAGGAAGAACACTGAAGCTTTCTTT. Protein sequence: CASSLAMRKNTEAFF. Full variable domain (missing parts from reference TRBV5-6 and TRBJ1-1): DAGVTQSPTHLIKTRGQQVTLRCSPKSGHDTVSWYQQALGQGPQFIFQYYEEEERQRGNFPDRFSGHQFPNYSSELNVNALLLGDSALYLCASSLAMRKNTEAFFGQGTRLTVV.

V and J are TRBV28 and TRBJ2-3; D possibly corresponds to TRBD2 (5 bases). Trimming left V 0 bases short and J 1 base short, with 17 bases between. Germline CDR1 MDHEN, CDR2 SYDVKM. The CDR3 consists of 18 residues. CDR3 in amino acids: CASSLWIVKVEGTDTQYF. DNA for the CDR3: TGTGCCAGCAGTTTATGGATTGTGAAGGTGGAGGGCACAGATACGCAGTATTTT.

J is TRBJ1-2 and V is TRBV2, with D possibly matching TRBD1 (6 bases). Germline CDR1 and CDR2: SNHLY and FYNNEI. CDR3 length equals 14 residues. V dropped 7 bases and J dropped 6 bases, with 18 bases sitting between them. CDR3 DNA: TGTGCCAGCACCGCCACAGGGTTGGTTGATGGCTACACCTTC. It yields the protein CASTATGLVDGYTF.

The chain carries TRBV5-4 and TRBJ1-6; 11 bases are shared with TRBD1. CDR3 length: 15 residues. Unmatched junction bases numbered 1, after V lost 3 bases and J lost 5 bases. CDR1 SGHNT and CDR2 YYREEE come from the germline V gene (reference sequence). The chain's CDR3 is CASSWDRGDNSPLHF. The DNA for the CDR3 is TGTGCCAGCAGCTGGGACAGGGGGGATAATTCACCCCTCCACTTT.

The chain carries TRBV9 and TRBJ2-1, with TRBD2 matching 15 bases. This CDR3 has 18 residues. With V trimmed by 8 bases and J by 3 bases, 12 bases remained unmatched. The germline CDR1 and CDR2 sequences are SGDLS and YYNGEE. The CDR3 spells CARRTSGGAGISYNEQFF. The DNA of the CDR3 is TGTGCCAGAAGGACTAGCGGGGGGGCCGGTATTAGCTACAATGAGCAGTTCTTC.

This clone was seen only a few times. The rearrangement joins TRBV18 to TRBJ1-6; the match to TRBD1 covers 7 bases. The CDR3 sequence is 16 residues long. Germline V gene lookup returns CDR1 KGHSH and CDR2 LQKENI. V dropped 4 bases and J dropped 6; count of bases not matched to a gene: 9. The CDR3, as DNA: TGTGCCAGCTCACGGGCCGGGACAGCGGTTAATTCACCCCTCCACTTT. Protein: CASSRAGTAVNSPLHF.